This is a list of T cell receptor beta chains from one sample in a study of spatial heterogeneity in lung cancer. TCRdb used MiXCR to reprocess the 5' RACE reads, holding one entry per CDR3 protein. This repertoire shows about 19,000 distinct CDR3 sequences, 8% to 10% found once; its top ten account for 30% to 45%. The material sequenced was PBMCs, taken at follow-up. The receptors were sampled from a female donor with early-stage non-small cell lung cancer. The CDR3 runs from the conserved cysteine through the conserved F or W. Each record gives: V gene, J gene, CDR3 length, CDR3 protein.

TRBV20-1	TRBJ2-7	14	CSARSSGRSYEQYF
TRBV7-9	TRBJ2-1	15	CATSGGLSSYNEQFF
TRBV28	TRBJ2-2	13	CASRVSGTGELFF
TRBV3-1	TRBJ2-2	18	CASSLNEGQGLNTGELFF
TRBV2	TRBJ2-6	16	CASAGQGGPGANVLTF
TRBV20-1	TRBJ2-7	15	CSARDPTSGFYEQYF
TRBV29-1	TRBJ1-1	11	CSVRQGSEAFF
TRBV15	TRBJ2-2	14	CATSWLTNTGELFF
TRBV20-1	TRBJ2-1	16	CSASPDRGISYNEQFF
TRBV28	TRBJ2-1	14	CASQARDSYNEQFF
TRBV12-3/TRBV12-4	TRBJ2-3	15	CASSPPQPLRVGQYF
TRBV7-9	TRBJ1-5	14	CASSLAQGGQPQHF
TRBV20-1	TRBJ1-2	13	CSVQGSLDYGYTF
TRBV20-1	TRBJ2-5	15	CSARGSGGAWETQYF
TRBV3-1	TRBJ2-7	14	CASSPSSGRHEQYF
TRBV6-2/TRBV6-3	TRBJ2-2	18	CASSFPTSGGANTGELFF
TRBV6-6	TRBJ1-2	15	CASNLPRSQNYGYTF
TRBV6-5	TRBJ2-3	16	CASSGAVGGRRGTQYF
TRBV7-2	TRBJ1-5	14	CASSSGPRNQPQHF
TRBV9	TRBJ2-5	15	CASSGRRGAQETQYF
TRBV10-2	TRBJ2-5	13	CASRTSSGETQYF
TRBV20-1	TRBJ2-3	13	CSARDVFTDTQYF
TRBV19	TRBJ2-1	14	CASSGLAGVGEQFF
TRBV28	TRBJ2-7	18	CASSSDLMDRVYTYEQYF
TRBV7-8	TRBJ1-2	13	CASSSRAYYGYTF
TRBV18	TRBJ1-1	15	CASSPRQGASTEAFF
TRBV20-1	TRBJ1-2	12	CSARVANYGYTF
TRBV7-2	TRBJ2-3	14	CASSFRQGRVTQYF
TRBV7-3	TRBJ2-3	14	CASSLDSSTDTQYF